The present TCR beta chain was sequenced within a study of PD-L1 blockade in urothelial cancer. Study summary: Samples of blood were analyzed 3 weeks (second dose) and 6 weeks after treatment start.

Time point indicated: peripheral blood 6 weeks after treatment start. All patients carried locally advanced or metastatic urothelial carcinoma. This CDR3 region has 15 residues. CDR1 is SEHNR, CDR2 FQNEAQ, per germline (reference sequence). The germline V and J ends were trimmed by 8 bases and 3 bases, with 19 bases remaining between them. Study results and limitations: Below-median pretreatment blood TCR clonality predicted better survival.

About this clone itself: What it binds is not known.

Some clones are missing from TCRdb's copy, which holds only in-frame ones; the method was immunoSEQ multiplex PCR. The sample consists of under 70,000 clones, roughly 90% of them appearing once. The chain employs TRBV7-9 and TRBJ2-5, with D hard to call. The sequences come from PBMCs, collected around atezolizumab (anti-PD-L1) treatment. The clonotype was recovered from a man in his 60s with urothelial cancer. The CDR3 region is CASESYGIAKETQYF. CDR3 bases: TGTGCCAGCGAGTCTTACGGAATAGCAAAAGAGACCCAGTACTTC.